This T cell receptor (beta chain) is drawn from a study of T-cell memory formation after mild COVID-19. Study-level background: Across donors, TCR clusters were largely donor specific. Notes on the study in general: Clones contracting over day 15 to 85 were CD4/CD8 balanced, with later expanders leaning CD4+. Among contracting clones, CD4+ were mainly CM/EM and CD8+ enriched in EMRA.

TCRdb re-derived calls from the 5' RACE reads in MiXCR, one entry per CDR3 protein. The sample carries roughly 240,000 distinct CDR3 sequences, 16% recorded once. The V gene lost 6 bases and the J gene lost 2 bases, with 14 bases spanning the gap. The CDR3 contains 14 residues. The V gene's germline CDR1 is MNHEY and CDR2 SMNVEV (reference sequence). Regarding this clonotype: Its cognate antigen is unknown.

Sequencing input: PBMCs or a T cell subset sorted from them (not recorded which). The origin of this receptor is a man aged 18 to 30 who had mild COVID-19 (a few samples of this study predate the infection). Cell type and time point are not known. This rearrangement joins TRBV27 to TRBJ2-7, with a possible D match to TRBD2 (7 bases). CDR3 sequence reads: CASSSGGPAYEQYF. In nucleotides, the CDR3 is TGTGCCAGCAGCTCGGGGGGCCCAGCCTACGAGCAGTACTTC.